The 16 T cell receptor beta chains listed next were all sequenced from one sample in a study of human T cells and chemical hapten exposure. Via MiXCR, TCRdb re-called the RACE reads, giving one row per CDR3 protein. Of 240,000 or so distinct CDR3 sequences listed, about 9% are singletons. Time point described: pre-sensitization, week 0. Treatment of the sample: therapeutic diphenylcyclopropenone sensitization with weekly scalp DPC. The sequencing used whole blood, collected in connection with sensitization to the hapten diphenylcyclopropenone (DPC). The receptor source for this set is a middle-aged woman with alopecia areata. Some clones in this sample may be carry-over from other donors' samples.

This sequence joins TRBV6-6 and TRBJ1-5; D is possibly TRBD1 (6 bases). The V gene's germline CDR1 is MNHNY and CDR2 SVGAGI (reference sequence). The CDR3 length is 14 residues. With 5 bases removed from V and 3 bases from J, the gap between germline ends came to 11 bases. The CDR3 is CASSGQLANQPQHF. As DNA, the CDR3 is TGTGCCAGCAGTGGACAGCTTGCCAATCAGCCCCAGCATTTT.

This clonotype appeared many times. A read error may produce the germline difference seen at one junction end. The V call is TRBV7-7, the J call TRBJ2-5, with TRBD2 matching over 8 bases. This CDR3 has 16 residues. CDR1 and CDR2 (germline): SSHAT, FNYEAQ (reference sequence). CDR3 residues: CASSLGTSGAKETQYF. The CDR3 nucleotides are TGTGCTAGCAGCTTAGGAACTAGCGGAGCTAAGGAGACCCAGTACTTC.

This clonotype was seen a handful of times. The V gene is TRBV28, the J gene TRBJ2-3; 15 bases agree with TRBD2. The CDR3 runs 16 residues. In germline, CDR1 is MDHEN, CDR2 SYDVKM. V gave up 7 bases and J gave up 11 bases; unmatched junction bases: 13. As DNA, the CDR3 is TGTGCCAGCATCTCTGGGGGACTAGCGGGAGGTTCTGGGCAGTATTTT. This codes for CASISGGLAGGSGQYF.

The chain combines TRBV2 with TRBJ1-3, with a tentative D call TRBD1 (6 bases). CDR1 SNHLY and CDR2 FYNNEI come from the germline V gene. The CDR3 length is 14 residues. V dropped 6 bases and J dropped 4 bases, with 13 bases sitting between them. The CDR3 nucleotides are TGTGCCAGCAGGACCAGGGGCGAAGGAAACACCATATATTTT. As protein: CASRTRGEGNTIYF.

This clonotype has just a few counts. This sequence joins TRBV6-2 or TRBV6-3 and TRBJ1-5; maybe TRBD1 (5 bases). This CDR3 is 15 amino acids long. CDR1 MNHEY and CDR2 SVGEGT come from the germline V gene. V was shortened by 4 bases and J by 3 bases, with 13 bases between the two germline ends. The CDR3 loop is CASSFRALSNQPQHF. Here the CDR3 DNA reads TGTGCCAGCAGTTTCAGGGCGTTATCCAATCAGCCCCAGCATTTT.

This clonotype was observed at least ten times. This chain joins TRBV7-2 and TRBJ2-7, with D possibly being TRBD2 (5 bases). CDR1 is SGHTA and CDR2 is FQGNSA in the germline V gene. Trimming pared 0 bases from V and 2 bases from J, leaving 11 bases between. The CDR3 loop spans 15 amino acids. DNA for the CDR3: TGTGCCAGCAGCTTAGCTAGCTACGGGGCCTACGAGCAGTACTTC. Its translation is CASSLASYGAYEQYF.

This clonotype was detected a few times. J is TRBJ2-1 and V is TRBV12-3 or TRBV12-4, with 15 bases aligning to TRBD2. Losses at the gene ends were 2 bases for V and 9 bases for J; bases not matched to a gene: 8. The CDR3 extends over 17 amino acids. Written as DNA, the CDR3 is TGTGCCAGCAGTTTAAGGGGACTAGCGGGAGGATCTGGTGAGCAGTTCTTC. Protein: CASSLRGLAGGSGEQFF.

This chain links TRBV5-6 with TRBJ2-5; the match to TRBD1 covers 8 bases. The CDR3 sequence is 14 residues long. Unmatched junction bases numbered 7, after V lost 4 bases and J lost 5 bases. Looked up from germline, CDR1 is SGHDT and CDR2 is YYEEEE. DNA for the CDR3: TGTGCCAGCAGCCTGACAGGGGTGACGGAGACCCAGTACTTC. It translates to CASSLTGVTETQYF.

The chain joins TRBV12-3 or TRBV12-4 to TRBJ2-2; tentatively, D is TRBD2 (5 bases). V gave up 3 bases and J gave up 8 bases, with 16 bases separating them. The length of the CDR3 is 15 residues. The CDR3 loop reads CASSFEMSGMGELFF. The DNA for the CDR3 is TGTGCCAGCAGTTTCGAGATGAGCGGCATGGGGGAGCTGTTTTTT.

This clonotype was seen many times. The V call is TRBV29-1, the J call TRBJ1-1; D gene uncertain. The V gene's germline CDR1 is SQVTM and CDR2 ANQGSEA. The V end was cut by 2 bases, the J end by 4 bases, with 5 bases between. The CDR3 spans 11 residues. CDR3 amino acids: CSVERVTEAFF. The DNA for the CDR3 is TGCAGCGTTGAACGGGTCACTGAAGCTTTCTTT.

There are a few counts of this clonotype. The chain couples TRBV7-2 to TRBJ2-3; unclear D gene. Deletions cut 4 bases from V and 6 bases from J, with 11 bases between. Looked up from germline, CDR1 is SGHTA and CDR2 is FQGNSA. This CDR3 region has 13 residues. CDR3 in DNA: TGTGCCAGCAGCTCTATGAGTGGGGATACGCAGTATTTT. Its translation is CASSSMSGDTQYF.

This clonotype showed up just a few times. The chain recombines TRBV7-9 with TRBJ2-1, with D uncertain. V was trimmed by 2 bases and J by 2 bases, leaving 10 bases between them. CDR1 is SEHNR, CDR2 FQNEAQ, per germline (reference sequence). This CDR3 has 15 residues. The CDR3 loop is CASSLLYSAYNEQFF. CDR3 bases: TGTGCCAGCAGCTTATTATACAGCGCCTACAATGAGCAGTTCTTC.

CDR3 sequence reads: CASSPTPTYEQYF. Here the CDR3 DNA reads TGTGCCAGCAGTCCCACTCCCACCTACGAGCAGTACTTC. The chain recombines TRBV28 with TRBJ2-7; D remains unclear. Germline V gene data show CDR1 as MDHEN and CDR2 as SYDVKM. CDR3 size: 13 residues. V lost 5 bases and J lost 2, with 10 bases in between.

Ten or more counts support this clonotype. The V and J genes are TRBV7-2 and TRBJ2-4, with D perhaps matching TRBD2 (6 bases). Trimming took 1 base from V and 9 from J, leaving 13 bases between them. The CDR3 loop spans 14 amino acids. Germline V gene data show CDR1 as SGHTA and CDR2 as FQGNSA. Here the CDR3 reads CASSLGIQGGIQYF. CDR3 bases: TGTGCCAGCAGCTTAGGCATCCAGGGAGGCATTCAGTACTTC.

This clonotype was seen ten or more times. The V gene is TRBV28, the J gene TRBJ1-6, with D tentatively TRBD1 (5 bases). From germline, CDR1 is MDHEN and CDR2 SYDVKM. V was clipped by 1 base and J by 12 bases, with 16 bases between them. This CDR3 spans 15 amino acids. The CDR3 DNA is TGTGCCAGCAGTTTATTTTGGGGGGAGGCCAGACCCCTCCACTTT. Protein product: CASSLFWGEARPLHF.

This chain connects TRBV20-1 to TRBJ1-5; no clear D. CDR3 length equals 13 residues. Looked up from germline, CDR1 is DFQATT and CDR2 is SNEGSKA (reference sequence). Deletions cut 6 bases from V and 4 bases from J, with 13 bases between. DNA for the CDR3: TGCAGTGCGCGGAGATATAGTAATCAGCCCCAGCATTTT. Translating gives CSARRYSNQPQHF.